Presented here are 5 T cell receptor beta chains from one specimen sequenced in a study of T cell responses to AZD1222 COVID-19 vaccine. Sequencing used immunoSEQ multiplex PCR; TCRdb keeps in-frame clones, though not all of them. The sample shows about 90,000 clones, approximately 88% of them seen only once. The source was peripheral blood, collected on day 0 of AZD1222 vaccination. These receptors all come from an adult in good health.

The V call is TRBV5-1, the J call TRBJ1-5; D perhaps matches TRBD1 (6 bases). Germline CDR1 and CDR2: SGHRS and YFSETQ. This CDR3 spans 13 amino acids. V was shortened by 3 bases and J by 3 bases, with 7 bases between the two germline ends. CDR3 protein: CASSSGDNQPQHF. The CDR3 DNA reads TGCGCCAGCAGCTCAGGGGACAATCAGCCCCAGCATTTT.

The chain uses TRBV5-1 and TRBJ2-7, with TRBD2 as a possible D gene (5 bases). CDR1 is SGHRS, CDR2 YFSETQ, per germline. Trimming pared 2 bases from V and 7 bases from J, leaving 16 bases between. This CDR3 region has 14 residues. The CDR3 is CASSLEGSVKEQYF. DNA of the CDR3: TGCGCCAGCAGCTTAGAGGGATCAGTTAAAGAGCAGTACTTC.

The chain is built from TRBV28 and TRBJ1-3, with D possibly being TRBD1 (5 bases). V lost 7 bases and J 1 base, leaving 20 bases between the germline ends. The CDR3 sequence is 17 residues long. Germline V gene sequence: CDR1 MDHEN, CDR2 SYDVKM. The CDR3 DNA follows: TGTGCCAGCACCCAGGGAGGGGAAAGTATGTCTGGAAACACCATATATTTT. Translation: CASTQGGESMSGNTIYF.

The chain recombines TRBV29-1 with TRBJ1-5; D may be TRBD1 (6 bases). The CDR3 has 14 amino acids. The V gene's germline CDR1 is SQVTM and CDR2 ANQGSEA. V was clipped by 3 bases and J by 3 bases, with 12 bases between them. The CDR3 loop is CSVDGGGLNQPQHF. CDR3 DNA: TGCAGCGTTGATGGCGGGGGCCTCAATCAGCCCCAGCATTTT.

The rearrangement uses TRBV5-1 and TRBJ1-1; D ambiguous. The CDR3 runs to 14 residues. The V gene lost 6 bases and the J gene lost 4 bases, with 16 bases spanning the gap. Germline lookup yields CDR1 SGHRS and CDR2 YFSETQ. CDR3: CASNPLWGGTEAFF. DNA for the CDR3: TGCGCCAGCAACCCGTTGTGGGGTGGCACTGAAGCTTTCTTT.